This T cell receptor beta chain comes out of a study of blood T cell repertoires in COVID-19. Study background: There were acute and convalescent COVID-19 samples, and they came from the United States, Italy and Spain.

The CDR3 extends over 16 amino acids. V lost 4 bases and J lost 8; bases outside the gene matches: 13. Per germline, CDR1 SGHKS and CDR2 YYEKEE (reference sequence). Study processing details: Amplified reference gene primers provided the basis for estimating nucleated cell counts. TCRdb's copy holds only in-frame clones and misses some; the assay was immunoSEQ multiplex PCR. V and J calls and clone size follow that table, whereas D and trimming were derived from the DNA. This table holds 150,000 or so clones, around nine tenths found once. The rearrangement links TRBV5-5 to TRBJ1-2, with 11 bases that match TRBD1. Sequencing input: peripheral blood. The receptor was derived from a human donor in a cohort sampled during active COVID-19. The CDR3 protein is CASSRNPWTGGDGYTF. CDR3 coding DNA: TGTGCCAGCAGCCGAAACCCTTGGACAGGGGGCGACGGCTACACCTTC. The full variable domain, its missing parts supplied by reference TRBV5-5 and TRBJ1-2, is DAGVTQSPTHLIKTRGQQVTLRCSPISGHKSVSWYQQVLGQGPQFIFQYYEKEERGRGNFPDRFSARQFPNYSSELNVNALLLGDSALYLCASSRNPWTGGDGYTFGSGTRLTVV.